This T cell receptor beta chain was documented in a study of shared clonotypes between healthy human individuals. Study conclusions and caveats: Naive subsets generally exceeded memory subsets in estimated richness. When compared with the clonotypes that were shared by all four sorted-subset donors, the non-shared clonotypes turned out to have lower generation probabilities.

The V segment lost 2 bases and the J segment 3 bases; nucleotides outside the gene matches: 16. Germline CDR1 is MNHEY and CDR2 is SMNVEV (reference sequence). The CDR3 has 19 amino acids. Turning to this clone: Antigen specificity is unknown.

Generated by immunoSEQ multiplex PCR, the TCRdb table keeps only in-frame clones and is missing some. This table holds 2 million to 2.5 million clones, 92% found once. Caucasian adults residing in Nashville, Tennessee made up all the donors. Material: naive CD4+ T cells from PBMCs. Subset reported: CD45RA+ positively selected. V gene TRBV27 combines with J gene TRBJ2-3; TRBD2 aligns across 8 bases. The source of this sequence is a man aged 18 to 29 in good health. Some clones in this sample may be carry-over from other donors' samples. CDR3 nucleotide sequence: TGTGCCAGCAGTTTACTGGCGGGAGGAGGTCGAATTAAGACAGATACGCAGTATTTT. Translating gives CASSLLAGGGRIKTDTQYF.